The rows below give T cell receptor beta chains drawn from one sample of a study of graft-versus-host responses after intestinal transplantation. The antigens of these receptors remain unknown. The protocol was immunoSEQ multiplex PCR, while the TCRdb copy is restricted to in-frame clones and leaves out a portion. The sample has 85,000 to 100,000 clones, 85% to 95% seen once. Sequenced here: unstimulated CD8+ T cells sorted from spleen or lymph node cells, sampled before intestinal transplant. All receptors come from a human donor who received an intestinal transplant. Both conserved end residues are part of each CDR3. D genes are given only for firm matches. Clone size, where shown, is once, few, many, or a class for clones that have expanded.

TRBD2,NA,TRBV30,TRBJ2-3,CAWSKAGNTDTQYF,TGTGCCTGGAGTAAAGCGGGGAACACAGATACGCAGTATTTT
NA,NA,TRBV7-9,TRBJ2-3,CASSLELTDTQYF,TGTGCCAGCAGCTTAGAACTCACAGATACGCAGTATTTT
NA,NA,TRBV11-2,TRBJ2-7,CASSLGGQGGYYEQYF,TGTGCCAGCAGCTTAGGGGGGCAGGGTGGGTATTACGAGCAGTACTTC
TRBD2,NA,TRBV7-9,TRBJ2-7,CASSLFPAGASYEQYF,TGTGCCAGCAGCTTATTCCCAGCGGGGGCGTCCTACGAGCAGTACTTC
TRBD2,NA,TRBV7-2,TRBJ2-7,CASSLVAGGTYEQYF,TGTGCCAGCAGCTTAGTAGCGGGGGGGACCTACGAGCAGTACTTC
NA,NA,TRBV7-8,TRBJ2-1,CASSLDSNEQFF,TGTGCCAGCAGCTTAGACAGCAATGAGCAGTTCTTC
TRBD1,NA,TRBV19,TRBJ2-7,CASSPDRVHEQYF,TGTGCCAGTAGTCCAGACAGGGTACACGAGCAGTACTTC
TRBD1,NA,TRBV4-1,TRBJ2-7,CASSQEGDRGTEQYF,TGCGCCAGCAGCCAAGAAGGGGACAGGGGGACCGAGCAGTACTTC
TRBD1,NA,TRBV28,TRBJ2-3,CASGGQGALLDDTQYF,TGTGCCAGCGGCGGACAGGGGGCGCTTTTGGACGATACGCAGTATTTT
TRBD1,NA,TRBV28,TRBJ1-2,CASSTGTGDPYGYTF,TGTGCCAGCAGTACGGGGACAGGGGATCCCTATGGCTACACCTTC
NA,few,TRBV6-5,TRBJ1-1,CASSYSGGRNTEAFF,TGTGCCAGCAGTTACTCTGGGGGGAGGAACACTGAAGCTTTCTTT
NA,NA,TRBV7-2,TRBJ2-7,CASSSDLGGPYEQYF,TGTGCCAGCAGCTCAGACCTGGGGGGGCCCTACGAGCAGTACTTC
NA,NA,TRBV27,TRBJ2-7,CASRPGSSYEQYF,TGTGCCAGCAGGCCCGGGTCCTCCTACGAGCAGTACTTC
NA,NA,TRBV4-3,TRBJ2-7,CASSQGTGQGNNEQYF,TGCGCCAGCAGCCAAGGGACGGGGCAGGGGAACAACGAGCAGTACTTC
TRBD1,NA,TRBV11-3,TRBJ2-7,CASSLRQGYEQYF,TGTGCCAGCAGCTTAAGACAGGGCTACGAGCAGTACTTC
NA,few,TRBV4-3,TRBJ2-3,CASSPALSVDTQYF,TGCGCCAGCAGCCCCGCCTTGAGCGTAGATACGCAGTATTTT
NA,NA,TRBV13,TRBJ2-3,CASSFRTGGSTDTQYF,TGTGCCAGCAGTTTTAGGACCGGGGGTAGCACAGATACGCAGTATTTT
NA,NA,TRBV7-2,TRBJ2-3,CASSPKGLSTDTQYF,TGTGCCAGCAGCCCCAAGGGGCTTAGCACAGATACGCAGTATTTT
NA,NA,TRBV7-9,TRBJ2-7,CASSRVGKEQYF,TGTGCCAGCAGCAGAGTCGGGAAGGAGCAGTACTTC
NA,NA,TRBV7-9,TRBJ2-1,CASNFIATGYNEQFF,TGTGCCAGCAACTTCATTGCTACAGGGTACAATGAGCAGTTCTTC
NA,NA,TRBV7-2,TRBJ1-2,CASSPSDRDTPYGYTF,TGTGCCAGCAGCCCTTCCGACCGGGACACGCCCTATGGCTACACCTTC
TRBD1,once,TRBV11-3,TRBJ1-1,CASSPRTGENTEAFF,TGTGCCAGCAGCCCCCGGACAGGGGAGAACACTGAAGCTTTCTTT
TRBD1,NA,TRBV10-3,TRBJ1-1,CAIKVDRGNTEAFF,TGTGCCATCAAGGTCGACAGGGGGAACACTGAAGCTTTCTTT
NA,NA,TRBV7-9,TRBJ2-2,CASSPRQANTGELFF,TGTGCCAGCAGCCCTCGACAGGCGAACACCGGGGAGCTGTTTTTT
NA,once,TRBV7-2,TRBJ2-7,CASSSRDSLSGGEQYF,TGTGCCAGCAGCTCCCGGGACTCCTTGTCAGGAGGCGAGCAGTACTTC
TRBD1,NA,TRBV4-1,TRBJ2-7,CASSPSPGGGNEQYF,TGCGCCAGCAGCCCCTCTCCAGGGGGCGGAAACGAGCAGTACTTC